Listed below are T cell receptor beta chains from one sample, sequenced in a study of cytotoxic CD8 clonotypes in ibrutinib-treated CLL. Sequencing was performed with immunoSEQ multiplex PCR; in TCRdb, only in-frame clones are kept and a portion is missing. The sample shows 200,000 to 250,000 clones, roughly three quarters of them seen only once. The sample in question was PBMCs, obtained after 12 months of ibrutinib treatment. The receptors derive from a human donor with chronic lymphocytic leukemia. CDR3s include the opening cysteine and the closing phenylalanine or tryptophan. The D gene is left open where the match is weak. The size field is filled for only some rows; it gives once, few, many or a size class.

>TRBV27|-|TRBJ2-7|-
CASSFGWAGQIEQYF
TGTGCCAGCAGTTTCGGGTGGGCGGGGCAGATTGAGCAGTACTTC
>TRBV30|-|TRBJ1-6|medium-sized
CAWSVEETHSPLHF
TGTGCCTGGAGTGTAGAGGAAACCCATTCACCCCTCCACTTT
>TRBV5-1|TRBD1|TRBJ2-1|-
CASSLSSDRGPYNEQFF
TGCGCCAGCAGCTTAAGCTCCGACAGGGGTCCCTACAATGAGCAGTTCTTC
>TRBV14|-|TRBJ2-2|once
CASSQDRVNTGELFF
TGTGCCAGCAGCCAAGATCGAGTCAACACCGGGGAGCTGTTTTTT
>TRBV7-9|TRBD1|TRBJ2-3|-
CASSPTGAGADTQYF
TGTGCCAGCAGTCCGACAGGGGCCGGGGCAGATACGCAGTATTTT
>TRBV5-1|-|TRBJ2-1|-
CASRAPSANNEQFF
TGCGCCAGCAGGGCGCCTAGCGCTAACAATGAGCAGTTCTTC
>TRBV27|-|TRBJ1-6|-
CASSLYNSPLHF
TGTGCCAGCAGTTTATACAATTCACCCCTCCACTTT
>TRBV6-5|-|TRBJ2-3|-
CASSYGGLDTQYF
TGTGCCAGCAGTTACGGCGGACTAGATACGCAGTATTTT
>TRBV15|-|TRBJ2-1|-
CATSRANYNEQFF
TGTGCCACCAGCAGAGCCAACTACAATGAGCAGTTCTTC
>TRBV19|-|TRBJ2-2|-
CASSSPRFWELFF
TGTGCCAGTAGTTCTCCCAGATTTTGGGAGCTGTTTTTT
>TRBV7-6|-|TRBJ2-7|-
CASSLSLGAYEQYF
TGTGCCAGCAGCTTATCCCTGGGGGCTTACGAGCAGTACTTC
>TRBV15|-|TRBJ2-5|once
CATSRAPGTQETQYF
TGTGCCACCAGCAGAGCGCCGGGGACCCAAGAGACCCAGTACTTC
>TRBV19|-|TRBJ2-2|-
CASSIFAGGVGAGELFF
TGTGCCAGTAGTATATTTGCTGGAGGGGTCGGAGCCGGGGAGCTGTTTTTT
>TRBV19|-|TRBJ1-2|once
CASSMVGTGGYTF
TGTGCCAGTAGTATGGTCGGTACGGGTGGCTACACCTTC
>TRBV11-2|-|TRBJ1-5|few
CASSSGRDQPQHF
TGTGCCAGCAGCTCGGGCCGGGATCAGCCCCAGCATTTT
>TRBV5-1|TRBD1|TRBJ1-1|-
CASSWGQSPSEAFF
TGCGCCAGCAGCTGGGGACAGTCCCCCAGCGAAGCTTTCTTT
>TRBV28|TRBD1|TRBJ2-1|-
CASSSIQGVAYNEQFF
TGTGCCAGCTCTTCAATACAGGGGGTGGCTTACAATGAGCAGTTCTTC
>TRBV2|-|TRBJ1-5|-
CASSEGGAQHF
TGTGCCAGCAGTGAGGGGGGGGCCCAGCATTTT
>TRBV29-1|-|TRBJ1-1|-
CSVVGDSEAFF
TGCAGCGTTGTGGGGGACTCTGAAGCTTTCTTT
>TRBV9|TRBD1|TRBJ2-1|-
CASSRTGMNNEQFF
TGTGCCAGCAGTAGGACAGGGATGAACAATGAGCAGTTCTTC
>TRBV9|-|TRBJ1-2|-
CASSVGPEIYGYTF
TGTGCCAGCAGCGTAGGCCCAGAGATCTATGGCTACACCTTC
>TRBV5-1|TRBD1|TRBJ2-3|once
CASSYGQDFTDTQYF
TGCGCCAGCAGCTACGGACAGGACTTCACAGATACGCAGTATTTT
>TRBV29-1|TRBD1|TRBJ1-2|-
CSVGEQGIYKRGYTF
TGCAGCGTTGGAGAACAGGGGATTTACAAAAGGGGCTACACCTTC
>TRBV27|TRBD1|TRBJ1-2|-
CASSLTGTANYGYTF
TGTGCCAGCAGTTTGACCGGGACAGCTAACTATGGCTACACCTTC
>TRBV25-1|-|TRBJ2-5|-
CASSASGGPQETQYF
TGTGCCAGCAGTGCCTCCGGGGGTCCCCAAGAGACCCAGTACTTC
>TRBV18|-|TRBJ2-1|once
CASSPTSQNNEQFF
TGTGCCAGCTCACCAACGTCCCAAAACAATGAGCAGTTCTTC
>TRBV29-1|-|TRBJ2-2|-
CSVHDRSNTGELFF
TGCAGCGTTCATGACAGGTCGAACACCGGGGAGCTGTTTTTT
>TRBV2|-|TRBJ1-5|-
CASTWTGGQPQHF
TGTGCCAGCACGTGGACTGGGGGTCAGCCCCAGCATTTT
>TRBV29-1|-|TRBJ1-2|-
CSVVDESLGGSGYTF
TGCAGCGTTGTTGATGAGAGTTTGGGGGGAAGTGGCTACACCTTC
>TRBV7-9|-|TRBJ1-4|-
CASSLGAGTAVGKLFF
TGTGCCAGCAGCTTAGGGGCAGGGACCGCAGTTGGGAAACTGTTTTTT
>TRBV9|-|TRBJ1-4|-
CASSVGAGEKLFF
TGTGCCAGCAGCGTAGGCGCAGGTGAAAAACTGTTTTTT
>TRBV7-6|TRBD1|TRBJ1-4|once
CASSSRTGKDEKLFF
TGTGCCAGCAGCTCCAGGACAGGGAAGGATGAAAAACTGTTTTTT
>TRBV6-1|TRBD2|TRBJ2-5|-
CASTLSGLAGETQYF
TGTGCCAGCACCCTAAGCGGACTAGCGGGAGAGACCCAGTACTTC
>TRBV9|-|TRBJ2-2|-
CASSVDIGHLGTGELFF
TGTGCCAGCAGCGTAGATATTGGGCACCTCGGAACCGGGGAGCTGTTTTTT
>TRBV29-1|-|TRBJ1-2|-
CSVAQGRLSGYTF
TGCAGCGTTGCGCAGGGGCGGTTAAGCGGCTACACCTTC
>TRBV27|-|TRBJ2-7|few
CASSLSFLGRGYEQYF
TGTGCCAGCAGTTTATCTTTCCTGGGCAGGGGCTACGAGCAGTACTTC